This T cell receptor beta chain was captured by sequencing in a study of blood T cell repertoires in COVID-19. Study in general: Acute and convalescent COVID-19 specimens originated in the United States, Italy and Spain. T cells, B-cell-depleted T cells, or PBMCs supplied cDNA or gDNA.

The V gene's germline CDR1 is MDHEN and CDR2 SYDVKM. The CDR3 contains 15 residues. V was trimmed by 3 bases and J by 3 bases, leaving 15 bases between them. In the original workflow: Using reference gene primer amplification, nucleated cell counts were estimated. The protocol was immunoSEQ multiplex PCR, while the TCRdb copy is restricted to in-frame clones and leaves out a portion. V and J calls and clone size follow that table, whereas D and trimming were derived from the DNA. Altogether about 100,000 clones are present, 85% being singletons, with the ten largest covering roughly 13%. Sequencing input: peripheral blood. V usage is TRBV28 and J usage is TRBJ2-7; D is perhaps TRBD2 (6 bases). The clonotype was recovered from a man between 45 and 60 years old with active or convalescent COVID-19. The CDR3 DNA sequence: TGTGCCAGCAGTTTCTCGAGAGGGAGGTTCTACGAGCAGTACTTC. This translates into CASSFSRGRFYEQYF.